This T cell receptor (beta chain) derives from a study of shared clonotypes between healthy human individuals. The CDR3 consists of 15 residues. The V gene's germline CDR1 is SGHNT and CDR2 YENEEA. Trimming at V came to 3 bases and at J to 1 base, leaving 1 base not matched to a gene. Produced via immunoSEQ multiplex PCR; TCRdb's table is partial and in-frame only. The sample yields approximately 2,300,000 clones, about 90% seen once. Material for sequencing was naive CD4+ T cells from PBMCs. The subset denotes: CD45RA+ positively selected. The clonotype comes from a man aged 18 to 35 in good health. Some clones in this sample may be carry-over from other donors' samples. The rearrangement links TRBV11-3 to TRBJ2-2, with 8 bases aligning to TRBD1. The CDR3 loop is CASSLGQVNTGELFF. CDR3 nucleotides: TGTGCCAGCAGCTTGGGACAGGTGAACACCGGGGAGCTGTTTTTT.